The rows below give T cell receptor beta chains drawn from one sample of a study of OX40 agonist ivuxolimab in advanced cancers. Sequenced by immunoSEQ multiplex PCR; TCRdb stores in-frame clones only, minus some. The sample includes approximately 100,000 clones, roughly 94% of them seen just once. This specimen consisted of CD4+ or CD8+ T cells sorted from blood, obtained in a trial of the OX40 agonist ivuxolimab. The receptors come from an adult with an advanced solid tumor such as melanoma, head and neck, liver or kidney cancer. The CDR3 runs from the conserved cysteine through the conserved F or W. A D gene is named only where the DNA matches it firmly. A clone size is listed for some rows: how often the clone was seen (once, few, many), or a class if it is expanded.

V gene	clone size	D gene	J gene	CDR3 protein	CDR3 DNA
TRBV5-1	.	.	TRBJ2-5	CASSPWGQTIQETQYF	TGCGCCAGCAGCCCCTGGGGGCAGACAATCCAAGAGACCCAGTACTTC
TRBV29-1	.	TRBD1	TRBJ2-5	CSVSGTAIQETQYF	TGCAGCGTTTCAGGGACAGCTATACAAGAGACCCAGTACTTC
TRBV5-4	.	.	TRBJ1-1	CASSLDGGAFF	TGTGCCAGCAGCTTGGACGGGGGAGCTTTCTTT
TRBV2	.	TRBD2	TRBJ2-2	CASSGLAGGGGELFF	TGTGCCAGCAGTGGACTAGCGGGAGGAGGCGGGGAGCTGTTTTTT
TRBV10-3	few	.	TRBJ1-1	CAISEDSTAEAFF	TGTGCCATCAGTGAAGACAGTACGGCTGAAGCTTTCTTT
TRBV5-4	.	.	TRBJ1-1	CASSLGGRMNTEAFF	TGTGCCAGCAGCTTGGGTGGGCGGATGAACACTGAAGCTTTCTTT
TRBV5-1	.	.	TRBJ1-4	CASSLGSLQGGEKLFF	TGCGCCAGCAGCTTGGGATCCCTACAGGGTGGTGAAAAACTGTTTTTT
TRBV6-6	.	TRBD2	TRBJ2-3	CGGRDSSTDTQYF	TGTGGGGGGAGGGATTCTAGCACAGATACGCAGTATTTT
TRBV19	once	TRBD2	TRBJ2-5	CASSRVAGGQETQYF	TGTGCCAGTAGTAGAGTAGCGGGGGGGCAAGAGACCCAGTACTTC
TRBV30	.	.	TRBJ1-6	CAWSIGRGSFGDSPLHF	TGTGCCTGGAGTATTGGGCGAGGCAGTTTTGGGGATTCACCCCTCCACTTT
TRBV7-8	.	.	TRBJ2-3	CASSLRVLDTQYF	TGTGCCAGCAGCTTAAGGGTCTTAGATACGCAGTATTTT
TRBV6-5	.	.	TRBJ2-7	CASSAQKGPTYEQYF	TGTGCCAGCAGCGCCCAAAAGGGTCCTACCTACGAGCAGTACTTC
TRBV5-1	.	.	TRBJ1-6	CASSPSGTQAEALHF	TGCGCCAGCAGCCCCTCCGGGACCCAAGCTGAGGCCCTCCACTTT
TRBV19	.	.	TRBJ1-1	CASGEGQRVMNTEAFF	TGTGCCAGTGGTGAAGGACAGAGAGTAATGAACACTGAAGCTTTCTTT
TRBV6-4	.	TRBD1	TRBJ1-5	CASSDLTGGRNQPQHF	TGTGCCAGCAGTGACCTTACAGGGGGCCGCAATCAGCCCCAGCATTTT
TRBV6-5	.	.	TRBJ1-5	CASSYRGNSNQPQHF	TGTGCCAGCAGTTACAGGGGAAATAGCAATCAGCCCCAGCATTTT
TRBV19	.	.	TRBJ2-1	CASSIFLYNEQFF	TGTGCCAGTAGTATCTTTCTCTACAATGAGCAGTTCTTC
TRBV11-3	.	.	TRBJ1-2	CASSLGWGYGYTF	TGTGCCAGCAGCTTAGGCTGGGGCTATGGCTACACCTTC
TRBV7-9	.	.	TRBJ2-3	CASSGWGTTLGDTQYF	TGTGCCAGCAGTGGTTGGGGGACAACTTTAGGAGATACGCAGTATTTT
TRBV13	.	TRBD1	TRBJ1-6	CASSYQGDSPLHF	TGTGCCAGCAGCTATCAGGGGGACTCACCCCTCCACTTT
TRBV6-5	.	TRBD1	TRBJ2-7	CASSYVQGASEQYF	TGTGCCAGCAGTTACGTCCAGGGGGCTAGCGAGCAGTACTTC
TRBV11-1	.	TRBD2	TRBJ2-5	CASSTGLDKKTQYF	TGTGCCAGCAGCACCGGACTAGATAAGAAGACCCAGTACTTC
TRBV6-1	.	.	TRBJ1-5	CASSPARGEQPQHF	TGTGCCAGCAGTCCCGCCAGGGGTGAGCAGCCCCAGCATTTT
TRBV7-9	.	TRBD2	TRBJ2-3	CASSDTSGGSTDTQYF	TGTGCCAGCAGCGATACTAGCGGGGGGAGCACAGATACGCAGTATTTT
TRBV19	.	.	TRBJ1-2	CASSIDTTNYGYTF	TGTGCCAGTAGTATTGACACAACCAACTATGGCTACACCTTC
TRBV6-4	.	.	TRBJ1-6	CASSEESSGVGNSPLHF	TGTGCCAGCAGTGAAGAAAGTTCGGGGGTGGGCAATTCACCCCTCCACTTT
TRBV2	.	.	TRBJ2-1	CARGRGVNEQFF	TGTGCCAGGGGGCGGGGTGTCAATGAGCAGTTCTTC
TRBV5-1	.	.	TRBJ2-3	CASSTRPQAATDTQYF	TGCGCCAGCAGCACCCGCCCTCAAGCTGCCACAGATACGCAGTATTTT
TRBV29-1	.	TRBD1	TRBJ1-1	CSVASWDRGSPEAFF	TGCAGCGTTGCCTCTTGGGACAGGGGGTCGCCTGAAGCTTTCTTT
TRBV16	.	TRBD1	TRBJ2-7	CASSQSGTDSYEQYF	TGTGCCAGCAGCCAATCAGGGACAGACTCCTACGAGCAGTACTTC
TRBV6-5	.	TRBD1	TRBJ1-5	CASSADRGINQPQHF	TGTGCCAGCAGCGCCGACAGGGGAATAAATCAGCCCCAGCATTTT
TRBV6-5	.	TRBD1	TRBJ2-1	CASIGQGNEQFF	TGTGCCAGCATCGGACAGGGGAATGAGCAGTTCTTC
TRBV18	once	.	TRBJ2-1	CASSPLSEQFF	TGTGCCAGCTCACCACTGAGTGAGCAGTTCTTC
TRBV6-5	.	.	TRBJ1-2	CASSYRQLPNYGYTF	TGTGCCAGCAGTTACCGACAGCTACCTAACTATGGCTACACCTTC
TRBV5-1	.	.	TRBJ1-1	CASSPGFQWGVSANTEAFF	TGCGCCAGCAGCCCGGGATTTCAGTGGGGAGTATCCGCGAACACTGAAGCTTTCTTT
TRBV5-3	.	.	TRBJ2-2	CASSLRMGELFF	TGTGCCAGCAGCTTGCGGATGGGGGAGCTGTTTTTT
TRBV30	.	.	TRBJ1-5	CAWSAPGVNQPQHF	TGTGCCTGGAGTGCCCCAGGGGTCAATCAGCCCCAGCATTTT
TRBV29-1	.	.	TRBJ2-3	CSVATGASTDTQYF	TGCAGCGTTGCCACGGGGGCCTCCACAGATACGCAGTATTTT
TRBV4-1	.	TRBD1	TRBJ2-5	CASSSYRGETQYF	TGCGCCAGCAGCTCGTACAGGGGGGAGACCCAGTACTTC
TRBV6-1	.	TRBD2	TRBJ2-5	CASSRLAGAETQYF	TGTGCCAGCAGTAGATTAGCGGGGGCCGAGACCCAGTACTTC
TRBV6-5	.	TRBD1	TRBJ1-1	CASTDRAGTEAFF	TGTGCCAGCACCGACAGGGCTGGCACTGAAGCTTTCTTT
TRBV18	.	TRBD1	TRBJ2-7	CASSQDRGAYEQYF	TGTGCCAGCTCTCAAGACAGGGGTGCCTACGAGCAGTACTTC
TRBV30	.	.	TRBJ2-7	CAWSLISGAYEQYF	TGTGCCTGGAGCCTAATTAGTGGGGCCTACGAGCAGTACTTC
TRBV19	.	.	TRBJ1-2	CASSPQGWDGYTF	TGTGCCAGTAGCCCACAGGGATGGGATGGCTACACCTTC
TRBV12-5	.	TRBD1	TRBJ2-1	CASGPNRGFNEQFF	TGTGCTAGTGGTCCTAACAGGGGTTTCAATGAGCAGTTCTTC